Presented here are 2 T cell receptor beta chains from one specimen sequenced in a study of blood T cell repertoires in COVID-19. Generated by immunoSEQ multiplex PCR, the TCRdb table keeps only in-frame clones and is missing some. The sample includes about 46,000 clones, around 83% of them seen just once. Sequencing used peripheral blood. All receptors come from a man aged 55 to 70 with acute or convalescent COVID-19.

The chain uses TRBV5-8 and TRBJ2-7; tentative D call: TRBD1 (5 bases). The V end lost 2 bases, the J end lost 3 bases, and 12 bases lay between the germline ends. The length of the CDR3 is 14 residues. Germline CDR1 reads SGHTS; CDR2 reads YDEGEE. The CDR3 is CASSFDSPGYEQYF. CDR3 coding DNA: TGTGCCAGCAGCTTCGACAGTCCCGGCTACGAGCAGTACTTC.

The chain has TRBV23-1 and TRBJ1-6; 10 bases are shared with TRBD1. TRBV23-1 is marked as an open reading frame, function uncertain. Trimming cost V 3 bases and J 10 bases; bases outside gene matches: 9. The CDR3 length is 16 residues. CDR3 in DNA: TGCGCCAGCAGTCATCTCCGACAGGGGGCAAAATCACCCCTCCACTTT. It translates to CASSHLRQGAKSPLHF.